This T cell receptor beta chain is drawn from a study of cytomegalovirus exposure and HLA in healthy donors. Study details: A later analysis reported the same platform for the roughly 120 validation repertoires and the approximately 700 first-cohort repertoires. Points from the study as a whole: Confirmation was obtained in vitro that a few CMV-associated chains are specific for CMV antigens.

TCRdb's copy holds only in-frame clones and misses some; the assay was immunoSEQ multiplex PCR. This table has under 350,000 clones, 65% to 90% appearing once. With respect to this clone: Its specificity is unknown.

Sequenced sample: PBMCs. The source is a woman between 18 and 30 years old in good health and CMV-seronegative.

The CDR3 DNA is TGCGCCAGCAGCCAACAGGGGTACTATGGCTACACCTTC. Translated, it gives CASSQQGYYGYTF. The chain couples TRBV4-3 to TRBJ1-2; D possibly corresponds to TRBD1 (6 bases). Germline V gene sequence: CDR1 LGHNA, CDR2 YSLEER. The CDR3 consists of 13 residues. Trimming shortened V by 2 bases and J by 3 bases, and 7 bases separated the two germline ends.